This record concerns one TCR beta chain sequence. This clone is a singleton in its sample. Its recognized antigen is unknown. No much larger clone is present one base from it, and per-base qualities are unavailable. The entry originates in a study of cytomegalovirus exposure and HLA in healthy donors (dated by TCRdb to about 2017). For context, the study as a whole: An earlier analysis of some 600 of the donors reported 250 to 300 Gb of sequence data and about 120 million unique TCR beta sequences obtained from approximately 180 million T cells. Using immunosequencing, the study profiled T cell repertoires from about 620 subjects and related those repertoires to cytomegalovirus serostatus. Among a few hundred genotyped donors of the cohort, an average of around 240,000 unique TCR beta nucleotide sequences were sequenced per donor, around a sixth of them non-productive. In the later analysis, no new phenotypic data were used to find candidate immune exposures; instead, reliance was placed on TCR beta sequences and their occurrence across donors. Genome-wide SNP genotypes for about three fifths of the roughly 670 donors were used in a later genetic analysis, which treated that subset as a discovery cohort. To predict cytomegalovirus infection status, the study brought together high-throughput TCR immunosequencing, statistical association of individual TCRs with disease status, and machine learning. A later analysis re-examined previously published TCR beta repertoires from 600 to 700 donors and added high-resolution HLA genotyping to investigate patterns of TCR occurrence. Four or five DR-DQ haplotypes were handled as single units for association and clustering because linkage in the cohort was strong. Every repertoire in the discovery cohort had been generated on one and the same sequencing platform. The study aimed to test whether signatures of past pathogen exposure could be identified by cataloging public T cell receptors. Typing coverage varied by locus: about 620-640 donors for A, B, C, DRB1 and DQB1; roughly 520 for DQA1; some 610 for DPA1; around 490 for DPB1. In addition to the first cohort of several hundred subjects, a separate validation cohort of under 150 different subjects was used. Alongside the repertoire data, information on donor age, sex, ethnicity and CMV serostatus was compiled. Class I and class II HLA loci were covered by the typing at four-digit resolution. An earlier analysis of several hundred of the donors used high-throughput TCR beta sequencing to judge whether each TCR beta V gene segment behaved as functional or pseudogenic. An early release covering 550 to 700 HLA-typed donors comprised about 320 gigabases of sequencing data and 65 million to 100 million unique TCR sequences. Among the approximately 430 genotyped donors, around 81% belonged to the genetic ancestry cluster associated with self-reported Caucasian donors. What the work shows at the level of the full study, not this receptor alone: A cluster of highly shared sequence variants was judged likely to be a technical artifact of the sequencing pipeline. The earlier analysis of approximately 560 of the donors excluded 15 to 20 rarely observed V segments, including chromosome 9 orphons, because counts were too low. At a false discovery rate of 0.05, a later analysis linked about 17,000 TCR beta sequences to specific HLA alleles. Most TCR sequences were seen in very few donors, while some public TCRs were found in many individuals. A further reported finding was that TCR beta sequences accurately predicted the HLA-A and HLA-B alleles for most subjects in the first cohort. Three of the identified cytomegalovirus-associated TCR beta chains were confirmed in vitro to be specific for cytomegalovirus antigens. A later analysis found that HLA-associated TCR beta chains were more clonally expanded and had lower generation probabilities than equally common non-associated chains. Because HLA typing was unavailable for some donors at each locus, only the typed subset was used in association tests. Compared with the approximately 710-donor mean, donors in an Asian-associated ancestry cluster had fewer N-insertions in productive TCRs, according to a later genetic analysis. In a later analysis, several top co-occurrence clusters were reported to appear linked to parvovirus B19, influenza, CMV and Epstein-Barr virus. An earlier analysis of approximately 570 of the donors showed that most TCR beta V segments appeared in productive rearrangements either about 87% or about 30% of the time, which broadly matched IMGT annotations. Linkage disequilibrium might explain the correlated functional status among segregating V segments, but an unknown experimental factor could not be excluded. In a later analysis, the rate of TCR association differed among HLA loci, with DRB1 alleles having the most associated TCRs and HLA-C alleles having the fewest. The classifier was reported to diagnose cytomegalovirus status with high specificity and sensitivity in both the original cohort and the validation cohort. The study gave a list of 150 to 200 TCR beta chains associated with cytomegalovirus. In this cohort, only TCR beta chains were sequenced, and detectable features were limited by the absence of alpha or paired-chain data. When HLA alleles, especially DR and DQ, strongly co-occurred, TCR associations were difficult to assign to individual alleles. Sequencing depth was assumed to be roughly uniform across donors in the presence/absence analyses, though that assumption may not hold. Most CMV-associated TCR beta chains appeared to be HLA-restricted in a later analysis, and the HLA associations seemed to be driven largely by CMV exposure. In a later genetic analysis, a missense DCLRE1C variant was associated with V-gene and J-gene trimming of TCR beta chains, and the association was replicated in an independent cohort. The authors suggested that the approach could potentially be extended to other disease states and immunological phenotypes. Immune exposure information for the cohort was limited to CMV serostatus.

The cohort was made up of 500 to 800 healthy bone marrow donors. Cohort members were all nominally healthy when sampled, although unrecorded immune exposures were likely present. The donor was CMV seronegative and belonged to the group of several hundred seronegative cohort members. Each donor provided a peripheral blood sample, and peripheral blood mononuclear cells were used for TCR beta sequencing. Genomic DNA extraction from the blood cell samples was performed with the Qiagen DNeasy Blood Extraction Kit. The library was generated by the immunoSEQ multiplex PCR assay. For the multiplex PCR, a mixture combining 60 forward primers for TCR Vbeta segments and 13 reverse primers for TCR Jbeta segments was used. The CDR3 region of rearranged TCR beta genes was amplified from genomic DNA with a multiplex PCR assay. The Illumina HiSeq System was used to sequence the amplified TCR beta libraries as 87-base-pair reads. Turning to the authors' computational methods: Across the 600 to 700 repertoires, a later analysis counted roughly 84 million unique TCR beta chains, around 10 million of which were shared by at least two donors. A nearest-neighbor algorithm error-corrected the raw reads and collapsed the reads into unique sequences, merging closely related sequences to remove PCR and sequencing errors. Alignment of CDR3 sequences to IMGT reference sequences was used to assign V, D and J gene segments. For a sequence to be retained, a match of at least six nucleotides was required to both a V gene segment and a J gene segment. A rearrangement counted as productive if the CDR3 had no stop codons and remained in frame with V and J, and every other rearrangement counted as non-productive. CDR3 was defined by IMGT convention, running from the second conserved V-encoded cysteine to the conserved J-encoded phenylalanine. In an earlier analysis of some 550 of the donors, sequences lacking an unambiguous match to a single V gene segment were excluded. In an earlier analysis of 450 to 750 of the donors, a V segment was called functional when productive rearrangements were above 56.7%, and segregating when the standard deviation between donors exceeded 5%. To diagnose cytomegalovirus status from the catalog of TCR beta chain sequences, a statistical classification framework was built. In a later analysis, TCR nucleotide sequences were compared against IMGT/GENE-DB human TR gene sequences so that V and J genes could be assigned. The TCRdist pipeline was used in a later analysis to assign CDR3 sequences and most-parsimonious VDJ recombination scenarios. A later analysis defined each TCR beta chain by its CDR3 amino acid sequence plus V-gene family, and excluded reads lacking a unique V-gene family. In a later analysis, fewer than 650 highly shared, low-generation-probability nucleotide sequences were removed to address suspected cross-contamination and a sequencing artifact. In a later analysis, a clonal expansion index for each public chain was calculated from normalized within-repertoire ranks of inferred template counts. Generation probabilities in a later analysis came from a VDJ recombination model fitted to out-of-frame rearrangements, and those results were checked against IGoR. In a later analysis, hypergeometric tests were used to score TCR-TCR, TCR-HLA and TCR-CMV co-occurrence, with a repertoire-size bias correction applied to TCR pairs. False discovery rates were estimated in a later analysis by permuting HLA or CMV assignments 20 times. In a later analysis, co-occurring TCRs were grouped using DBSCAN, and TCRdist sequence similarity was added for clustering within HLA-allele-positive subsets. Co-occurrence clustering excluded repertoires with fewer than 30,000 or more than 120,000 public chains, plus five with anomalous nucleotide sharing. Held by TCRdb, this immuneACCESS table contains in-frame sequences only and omits some clones. Under half of the omission traces to an unresolved V gene where checked; the cause of the rest is unknown. That table supplies the V and J calls and clone size; D and trimming were determined from the DNA. This sample gives 200,000 or so clones in total; about 90% of them show up just once. The ten largest clones represent about 0.23% of the sample.

The sample was PBMCs. The receptor was isolated from a girl under two years old in good health and CMV-seronegative.

In nucleotides, the sequence is TGTGCCAGCAGCTTCCCTAGCGAGACCTACGAGCAGTACTTC. Its coded protein is CASSFPSETYEQYF. The sequence joins TRBV13 to TRBJ2-7, and TRBD2 may be the D gene, going by 6 matching bases. In the germline V gene (reference sequence), CDR1 corresponds to PRHDT and CDR2 to FYEKMQ. The CDR3 holds 14 amino acids from the cysteine to the phenylalanine. Kept here is only the CDR3 DNA, which spans 42 bases and is read in frame from base 1. At the junction V is shortened by 3 bases and J by 2 bases, with 11 bases in between.